These 27 T cell receptor beta chains were all obtained from the same sample, sequenced in a study of cytomegalovirus exposure and HLA in healthy donors. With 60 Vbeta and 13 Jbeta primers, the PCR was carried out. Assay: immunoSEQ multiplex PCR; the TCRdb copy retains only in-frame clones and omits some. The sample shows about 90,000 clones, around two thirds of them seen only once. The sample comprised PBMCs. The receptors originated from a woman aged 30 to 39 in good health and CMV-seropositive.

The chain is built from TRBV7-2 and TRBJ1-2, with no clear D. Germline V gene lookup returns CDR1 SGHTA and CDR2 FQGNSA. V was cut by 5 bases and J by 0 bases, with 10 bases left in between. The CDR3 contains 14 residues. The CDR3 is CASSRNRANYGYTF. Here the CDR3 DNA reads TGTGCCAGCAGCCGGAACAGAGCTAACTATGGCTACACCTTC.

In this sample, this clone turned up a few times. This chain uses TRBV6-6 with TRBJ1-2; TRBD1 might be the D (5 bases). The CDR3 totals 15 residues. The germline gives CDR1 MNHNY, CDR2 SVGAGI (reference sequence). Trimming shortened V by 2 bases and J by 2 bases, and 12 bases separated the two germline ends. The CDR3 reads CASSYSGKGNYGYTF. The CDR3 region has the DNA TGTGCCAGCAGTTACAGTGGAAAGGGGAACTATGGCTACACCTTC.

In DNA form, the CDR3 reads TGTGCTAGTGGCCGGGGTGTGAACACTGAAGCTTTCTTT. Translation: CASGRGVNTEAFF. The chain couples TRBV12-5 to TRBJ1-1; no clear D gene. Germline values: CDR1 LGHNT, CDR2 FRNRAP. V dropped 6 bases and J dropped 0 bases, with 8 bases sitting between them. CDR3 length equals 13 residues.

J is TRBJ2-7 and V is TRBV9; D unresolved. The CDR3 spans 13 residues. The germline V and J ends were trimmed by 2 bases and 2 bases, with 8 bases remaining between them. CDR1 and CDR2 (germline): SGDLS, YYNGEE. The CDR3 sequence: CASSVGQTYEQYF. Written as DNA, the CDR3 is TGTGCCAGCAGCGTGGGCCAGACCTACGAGCAGTACTTC.

V is TRBV7-2 and J is TRBJ1-6; D gene unclear. Trimming removed 2 bases at V and 0 bases at J, with 5 bases between. The CDR3 runs 15 residues. Germline CDR1 SGHTA, CDR2 FQGNSA. The DNA for the CDR3 is TGTGCCAGCAGCTTACACAGCTCCTATAATTCACCCCTCCACTTT. It specifies CASSLHSSYNSPLHF. The variable domain in full, with the rest retrieved from reference TRBV7-2 and TRBJ1-6, is GAGVSQSPSNKVTEKGKDVELRCDPISGHTALYWYRQSLGQGLEFLIYFQGNSAPDKSGLPSDRFSAERTGGSVSTLTIQRTQQEDSAVYLCASSLHSSYNSPLHFGNGTRLTVT.

The CDR3 DNA sequence: TGTGCCTGGAGTGCGACAGGGGAAACCTACAATGAGCAGTTCTTC. Protein sequence: CAWSATGETYNEQFF. This rearrangement joins TRBV30 to TRBJ2-1; 8 bases are a match to TRBD1. This CDR3 has 15 amino acids. The germline V gene has CDR1 GTSNPN and CDR2 SVGIG (reference sequence). With 1 base clipped from V and 2 bases from J, the junction kept 4 bases outside the gene matches.

CDR3 region: CASSGGTFNSPLHF. CDR3 DNA: TGTGCCAGCTCGGGGGGAACCTTTAATTCACCCCTCCACTTT. The chain is built from TRBV9 and TRBJ1-6, with a tentative D call TRBD1 (5 bases). Trimming took off 7 bases at V and 6 bases at J, with 14 bases between the two ends. The CDR3 loop spans 14 amino acids. The germline CDR1 and CDR2 sequences are SGDLS and YYNGEE. Complete variable domain (other parts from reference TRBV9 and TRBJ1-6): DSGVTQTPKHLITATGQRVTLRCSPRSGDLSVYWYQQSLDQGLQFLIQYYNGEERAKGNILERFSAQQFPDLHSELNLSSLELGDSALYFCASSGGTFNSPLHFGNGTRLTVT.

The chain uses TRBV4-2 and TRBJ1-1; unclear D gene. Trimming cost V 1 base and J 2 bases, with 8 bases left between them. This CDR3 spans 14 amino acids. Germline CDR1 reads LGHNA; CDR2 reads YNFKEQ. CDR3 protein: CASSQGARNTEAFF. CDR3 nucleotides: TGTGCCAGCAGCCAAGGTGCCAGAAACACTGAAGCTTTCTTT.

The chain carries TRBV6-5 and TRBJ1-3; D is possibly TRBD1 (5 bases). In germline, CDR1 is MNHEY, CDR2 SVGAGI. The CDR3 contains 15 residues. V lost 0 bases to trimming and J lost 2 bases, with 8 bases between them. CDR3 region: CASSYSGGAGNTIYF. CDR3 DNA: TGTGCCAGCAGTTACTCGGGGGGGGCTGGAAACACCATATATTTT.

The chain combines TRBV27 with TRBJ1-5; 7 bases are a match to TRBD1. The CDR3 covers 14 residues. Germline V CDR1 and CDR2: MNHEY, SMNVEV (reference sequence). J lost 4 bases, V lost 6 bases, and 6 bases had no gene match. CDR3 region: CASRGTDPNQPQHF. CDR3 sequence (DNA): TGTGCCAGCAGGGGGACAGATCCTAATCAGCCCCAGCATTTT.

This chain joins TRBV6-5 and TRBJ2-3; TRBD2 agrees at 10 bases. Germline CDR1 MNHEY, CDR2 SVGAGI. V shed 3 bases and J 6 bases; nucleotides not matched to a gene: 9. This CDR3 contains 16 residues. Here the CDR3 DNA reads TGTGCCAGCAGTTATGAGCGGGGGGGCCGAAAGGATACGCAGTATTTT. Translated: CASSYERGGRKDTQYF.

This sequence joins TRBV7-2 and TRBJ2-2; 9 bases align to TRBD2. The CDR3 extends over 16 amino acids. Germline-derived CDR1 and CDR2 are SGHTA and FQGNSA. V lost 5 bases and J lost 7; bases outside the gene matches: 11. For the CDR3, the DNA is TGTGCCAGCAGCAGAGGAGCGGGGGGCCCGAGCGGGGAGCTGTTTTTT. It codes for CASSRGAGGPSGELFF.

This clone was seen more than once but under ten times. V usage is TRBV14 and J usage is TRBJ2-7; 7 bases agree with TRBD1. V was pared by 3 bases and J by 10 bases, with 12 bases of the junction left unmatched. The germline V gene encodes CDR1 SGHDN and CDR2 FVKESK. CDR3 length: 14 residues. The CDR3: CASSQPDRALGQYF. The CDR3 DNA reads TGTGCCAGCAGCCAGCCAGACAGGGCTCTAGGACAGTACTTC.

This clone was seen a few times. The chain couples TRBV13 to TRBJ1-2; D might be TRBD1 (5 bases). Germline assignment: CDR1 PRHDT and CDR2 FYEKMQ (reference sequence). V was clipped by 4 bases and J by 3 bases, with 12 bases between them. This CDR3 has 14 amino acids. The CDR3 here is CASSSSRGHYGYTF. CDR3 coding DNA: TGTGCCAGCAGCTCGAGTAGGGGCCACTATGGCTACACCTTC.

This sequence joins TRBV5-1 and TRBJ1-1; no definite D call. The V end was cut by 0 bases, the J end by 0 bases, with 9 bases between. CDR1 is SGHRS and CDR2 is YFSETQ in the germline V gene. This CDR3 has 15 amino acids. The CDR3 DNA is TGCGCCAGCAGCTTGGCCGAGGCCGTGAACACTGAAGCTTTCTTT. Protein: CASSLAEAVNTEAFF.

The V gene is TRBV2, the J gene TRBJ1-1; perhaps TRBD1 as D (5 bases). Germline V gene data show CDR1 as SNHLY and CDR2 as FYNNEI. The CDR3 extends over 12 amino acids. V was trimmed by 4 bases and J by 7 bases, leaving 10 bases between them. CDR3 coding DNA: TGTGCCAGCAGTGTAGGGGTCGGTGAAGCTTTCTTT. Residues: CASSVGVGEAFF.

This clone was observed a handful of times. The chain employs TRBV6-5 and TRBJ1-1; 7 bases are shared with TRBD1. Losses at the gene ends were 7 bases for V and 3 bases for J; bases not matched to a gene: 8. The CDR3 loop spans 14 amino acids. Germline assignment: CDR1 MNHEY and CDR2 SVGAGI. CDR3: CASTFRGPDTEAFF. CDR3 DNA: TGTGCCAGCACCTTTAGGGGGCCCGACACTGAAGCTTTCTTT.

This clone was observed a few times. The V and J genes are TRBV7-2 and TRBJ2-5; 8 bases are a match to TRBD2. CDR3 length: 15 amino acids. The trim removed 2 bases at V and 2 bases at J, leaving 4 bases unmatched. Germline loops: CDR1 SGHTA, CDR2 FQGNSA. The CDR3 DNA is TGTGCCAGCAGCTTATCGGGGGGGCGGCAAGAGACCCAGTACTTC. Protein: CASSLSGGRQETQYF. Combining the CDR3 with reference TRBV7-2 and TRBJ2-5 gives the whole variable domain GAGVSQSPSNKVTEKGKDVELRCDPISGHTALYWYRQSLGQGLEFLIYFQGNSAPDKSGLPSDRFSAERTGGSVSTLTIQRTQQEDSAVYLCASSLSGGRQETQYFGPGTRLLVL.

The chain joins TRBV29-1 to TRBJ1-1; possibly TRBD1 for D (5 bases). Trimming removed 7 bases from V and 1 base from J, with 10 bases in between. The CDR3 has 12 residues. Looked up from germline, CDR1 is SQVTM and CDR2 is ANQGSEA. The CDR3 spells CSAGTRNTEAFF. The DNA of the CDR3 is TGCAGCGCCGGGACTCGGAACACTGAAGCTTTCTTT.

This clone was observed a few times. V usage is TRBV30 and J usage is TRBJ2-5, with D possibly being TRBD2 (6 bases). CDR3 length: 13 residues. The V gene's germline CDR1 is GTSNPN and CDR2 SVGIG (reference sequence). V lost 8 bases to trimming and J lost 1 base, with 14 bases between them. The CDR3 is CAGEVDLQETQYF. The CDR3 nucleotides are TGTGCCGGGGAGGTAGACCTCCAAGAGACCCAGTACTTC.

The chain links TRBV4-1 to TRBJ1-4; possible D gene TRBD1, 5 bases. The CDR3 sequence is 18 residues long. Germline loops: CDR1 MGHRA, CDR2 YSYEKL. Deletions cut 0 bases from V and 2 bases from J, with 16 bases between. DNA for the CDR3: TGCGCCAGCAGCCAAGATTACGTAGGGGTGGCCACTAATGAAAAACTGTTTTTT. Protein sequence: CASSQDYVGVATNEKLFF.

The chain is built from TRBV6-1 and TRBJ2-7; D is ambiguous. Germline lookup yields CDR1 MNHNS and CDR2 SASEGT. The CDR3 loop spans 12 amino acids. With 3 bases removed from V and 3 bases from J, the gap between germline ends came to 6 bases. The CDR3 sequence: CASSDSGYEQYF. In DNA, the CDR3 is TGTGCCAGCAGTGACTCGGGCTACGAGCAGTACTTC.

The DNA for the CDR3 is TGTGCCAGCAGCCCCATTGGAGGGAACGGAAACACCATATATTTT. The encoded protein is CASSPIGGNGNTIYF. The rearrangement links TRBV7-2 to TRBJ1-3; unclear D gene. Trimming removed 5 bases from V and 4 bases from J, with 15 bases in between. The CDR3 sequence is 15 residues long. Germline CDR1 is SGHTA and CDR2 is FQGNSA. Combining the CDR3 with reference TRBV7-2 and TRBJ1-3 gives the whole variable domain GAGVSQSPSNKVTEKGKDVELRCDPISGHTALYWYRQSLGQGLEFLIYFQGNSAPDKSGLPSDRFSAERTGGSVSTLTIQRTQQEDSAVYLCASSPIGGNGNTIYFGEGSWLTVV.

The V and J genes are TRBV7-8 and TRBJ1-3, with no clear D. Looked up from germline, CDR1 is SGHVS and CDR2 is FQNEAQ. The CDR3 extends over 14 amino acids. V lost 1 base to trimming and J lost 2 bases, with 6 bases between them. CDR3 sequence reads: CASSLGAPGNTIYF. CDR3 DNA: TGTGCCAGCAGCTTAGGGGCTCCTGGAAACACCATATATTTT.

This clone was counted a few times. The chain combines TRBV29-1 with TRBJ2-4, with D possibly being TRBD1 (5 bases). The V and J ends lost 3 bases and 5 bases respectively, with 11 bases between them. The CDR3 is 13 amino acids. Looked up from germline, CDR1 is SQVTM and CDR2 is ANQGSEA. The CDR3 loop is CSVDRQQENIQYF. CDR3 coding DNA: TGCAGCGTTGACAGACAGCAAGAAAACATTCAGTACTTC.

This sequence joins TRBV10-3 and TRBJ1-1; 10 positions match TRBD1. Germline V gives CDR1 ENHRY, CDR2 SYGVKD. The CDR3 is 14 amino acids. J was trimmed by 12 bases and V by 3 bases; bases with no gene match: 10. CDR3 region: CAISDGRDRGSTFF. The DNA for the CDR3 is TGTGCCATCAGTGACGGCCGGGACAGGGGTAGTACTTTCTTT.

As for this clone: Germline is not matched at one junction end, which may reflect a read error. V gene TRBV30 combines with J gene TRBJ1-6, with 7 bases matching TRBD1. Germline assignment: CDR1 GTSNPN and CDR2 SVGIG (reference sequence). The CDR3 length is 13 residues. The CDR3 DNA follows: TGTGCCTGGAGTAATACAGGGGACTCACCCTTCCACTTT. It yields the protein CAWSNTGDSPFHF.